The sequence of this T cell receptor beta chain was determined in a study of human T cells and chemical hapten exposure. This clonotype occurred many times. Described time point: patch test 1, 2 weeks after DPC sensitization. The treatment: therapeutic diphenylcyclopropenone sensitization with weekly scalp DPC. During construction of the library, unique molecular identifiers were attached to individual cDNA molecules for quantitative, reproducible TCR counting. A single record per CDR3 protein comes from TCRdb applying MiXCR to the RACE reads. The repertoire consists of about 380,000 distinct CDR3 sequences, with roughly 4.8% occurring once and the leading ten covering about 2.1%. The V gene's germline CDR1 is DFQATT and CDR2 SNEGSKA (reference sequence). The CDR3 is 16 residues long. V lost 0 bases and J 8 bases, leaving 19 bases between the germline ends.

The source is a woman aged 50 to 60 with alopecia areata. Some clones in this sample may be carry-over from other donors' samples. The chain joins TRBV20-1 to TRBJ1-4; a weak D match, TRBD1 (5 bases). The source material was whole blood, sampled in connection with sensitization to the hapten diphenylcyclopropenone (DPC). CDR3 sequence: CSARDQLAGVGEKLFF. The DNA for the CDR3 is TGCAGTGCTAGAGATCAATTGGCGGGGGTTGGGGAAAAACTGTTTTTT.